This TCR beta chain derives from a study of CD8+CD57+ T cells in acquired aplastic anemia. Across the whole study: The average for DNA from sorted CD4+ and CD8+ cells was around 3.4 ug. Healthy donor sequencing depth: 9.5 million to 10.8 million CD4+, fewer than 12 million CD8+ reads. Whole-study findings and limits: Controls and patients did not differ significantly in CD8+ Simpson's diversity. Roughly 31 CD8+ CDR3 sequences were shared between patients and controls.

V dropped 3 bases and J dropped 8; count of bases not matched to a gene: 4. The CDR3 contains 14 residues. Germline V gene sequence: CDR1 LNHDA, CDR2 SQIVND (reference sequence). Template material for TCR beta VDJ and CDR3 profiling consisted of genomic DNA. TCRdb recomputed calls from the reads with MiXCR, one row per CDR3 protein. The sample holds about 68,000 distinct CDR3 sequences, around half seen once. About this clonotype: As yet, its antigen is unknown.

The clonotype comes from a human donor in good health, serving as a control. V usage is TRBV19 and J usage is TRBJ2-3; 11 nucleotides match TRBD1. Input material: sorted CD4+, CD8+, or CD8+CD57+ T cells (not recorded which) from PBMCs. CDR3 loop: CASSIGGTGGTQYF. CDR3 bases: TGTGCCAGTAGTATCGGTGGGACAGGGGGTACGCAGTATTTT.